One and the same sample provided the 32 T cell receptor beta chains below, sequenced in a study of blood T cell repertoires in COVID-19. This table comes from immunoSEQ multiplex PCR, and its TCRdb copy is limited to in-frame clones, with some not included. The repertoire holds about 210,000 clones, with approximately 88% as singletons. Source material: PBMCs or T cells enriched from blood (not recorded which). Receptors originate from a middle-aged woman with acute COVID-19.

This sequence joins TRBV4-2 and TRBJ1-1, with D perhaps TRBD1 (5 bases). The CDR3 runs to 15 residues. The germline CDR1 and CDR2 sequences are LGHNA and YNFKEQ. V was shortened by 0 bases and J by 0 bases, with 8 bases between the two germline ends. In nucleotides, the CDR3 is TGTGCCAGCAGCCAAGAACAGACAGTGAACACTGAAGCTTTCTTT. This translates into CASSQEQTVNTEAFF.

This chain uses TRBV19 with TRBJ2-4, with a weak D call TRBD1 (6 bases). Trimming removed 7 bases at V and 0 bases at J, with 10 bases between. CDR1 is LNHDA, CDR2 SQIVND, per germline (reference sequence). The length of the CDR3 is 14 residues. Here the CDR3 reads CASTRTEAKNIQYF. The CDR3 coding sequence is TGTGCCAGTACCCGGACAGAAGCCAAAAACATTCAGTACTTC.

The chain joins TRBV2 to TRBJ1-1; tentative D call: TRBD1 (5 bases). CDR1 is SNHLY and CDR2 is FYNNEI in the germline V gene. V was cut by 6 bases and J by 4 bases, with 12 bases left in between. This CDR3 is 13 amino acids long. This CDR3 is CASRAGGITEAFF. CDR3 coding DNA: TGTGCCAGCAGGGCGGGGGGGATCACTGAAGCTTTCTTT.

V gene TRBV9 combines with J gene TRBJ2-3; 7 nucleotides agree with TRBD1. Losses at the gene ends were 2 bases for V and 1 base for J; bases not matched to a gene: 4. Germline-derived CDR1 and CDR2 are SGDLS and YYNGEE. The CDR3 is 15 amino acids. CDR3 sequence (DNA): TGTGCCAGCAGCGTGCAGGGGACAGGCACAGATACGCAGTATTTT. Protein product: CASSVQGTGTDTQYF.

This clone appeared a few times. In DNA form, the CDR3 reads TGTGCCAGCAGCCATTTGCGGGGGCCTGATGGGGAGACCCAGTACTTC. It encodes CASSHLRGPDGETQYF. V and J are TRBV3-1 (or the pseudogene TRBV3-2) and TRBJ2-5; the D gene is possibly TRBD2 (7 bases). Germline V lookup: CDR1 LGHDT, CDR2 YNNKEL (reference sequence). Trimming removed 3 bases at V and 5 bases at J, with 19 bases between. This CDR3 has 16 amino acids.

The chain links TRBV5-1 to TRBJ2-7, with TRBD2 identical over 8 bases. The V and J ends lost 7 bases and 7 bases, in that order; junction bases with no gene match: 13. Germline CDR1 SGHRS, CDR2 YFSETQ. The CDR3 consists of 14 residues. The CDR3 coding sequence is TGCGCCAGCGGCGCCGCCGGGGGGGCCGAGGAGCAGTACTTC. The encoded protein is CASGAAGGAEEQYF.

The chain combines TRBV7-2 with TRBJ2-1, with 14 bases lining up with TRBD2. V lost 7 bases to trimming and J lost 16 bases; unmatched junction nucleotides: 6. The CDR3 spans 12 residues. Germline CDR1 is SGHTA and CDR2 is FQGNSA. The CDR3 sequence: CASTGGLAGAFF. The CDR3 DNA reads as TGTGCCAGCACCGGGGGACTAGCGGGAGCCTTCTTC.

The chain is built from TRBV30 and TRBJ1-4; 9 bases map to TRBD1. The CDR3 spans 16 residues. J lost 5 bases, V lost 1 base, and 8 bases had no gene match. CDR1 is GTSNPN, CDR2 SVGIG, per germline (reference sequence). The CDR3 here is CAWSARDRVKNEKLFF. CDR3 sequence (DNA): TGTGCCTGGAGTGCCCGGGACAGGGTCAAGAATGAAAAACTGTTTTTT.

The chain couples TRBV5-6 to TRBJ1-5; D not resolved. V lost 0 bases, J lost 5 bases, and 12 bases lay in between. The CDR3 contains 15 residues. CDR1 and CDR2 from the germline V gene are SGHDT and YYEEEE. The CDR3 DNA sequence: TGTGCCAGCAGCTTGGAGAGGGAGGGAGATCAGCCCCAGCATTTT. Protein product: CASSLEREGDQPQHF.

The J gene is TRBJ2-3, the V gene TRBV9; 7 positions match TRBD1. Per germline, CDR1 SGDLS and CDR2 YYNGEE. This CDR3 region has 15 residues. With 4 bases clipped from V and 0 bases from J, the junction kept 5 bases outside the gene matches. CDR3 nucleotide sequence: TGTGCCAGCAGCACACGACAGGGTAGCACAGATACGCAGTATTTT. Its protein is CASSTRQGSTDTQYF. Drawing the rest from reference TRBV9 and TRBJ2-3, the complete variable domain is DSGVTQTPKHLITATGQRVTLRCSPRSGDLSVYWYQQSLDQGLQFLIQYYNGEERAKGNILERFSAQQFPDLHSELNLSSLELGDSALYFCASSTRQGSTDTQYFGPGTRLTVL.

The CDR3 protein is CASSVGLGDEQYV. CDR3 bases: TGTGCCAGCAGTGTGGGACTAGGAGATGAGCAGTACGTC. V usage is TRBV9 and J usage is TRBJ2-7; 8 bases are a match to TRBD2. Germline V gene lookup returns CDR1 SGDLS and CDR2 YYNGEE. This CDR3 has 13 residues. Trimming cost V 5 bases and J 7 bases; bases outside gene matches: 8.

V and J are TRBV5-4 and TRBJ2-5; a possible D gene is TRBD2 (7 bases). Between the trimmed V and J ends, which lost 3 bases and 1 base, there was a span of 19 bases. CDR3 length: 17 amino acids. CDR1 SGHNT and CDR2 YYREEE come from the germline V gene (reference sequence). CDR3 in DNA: TGTGCCAGCAGCTCGGGGAGGCAAAGGGGGGGCCAAGAGACCCAGTACTTC. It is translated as CASSSGRQRGGQETQYF. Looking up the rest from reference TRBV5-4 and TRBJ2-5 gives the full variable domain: ETGVTQSPTHLIKTRGQQVTLRCSSQSGHNTVSWYQQALGQGPQFIFQYYREEENGRGNFPPRFSGLQFPNYSSELNVNALELDDSALYLCASSSGRQRGGQETQYFGPGTRLLVL.

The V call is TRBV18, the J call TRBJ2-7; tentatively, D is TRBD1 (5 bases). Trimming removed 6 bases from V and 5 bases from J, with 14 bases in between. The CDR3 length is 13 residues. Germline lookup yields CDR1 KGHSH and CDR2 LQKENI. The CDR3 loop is CASSTSGSNEQYV. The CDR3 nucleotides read TGTGCCAGCTCGACGTCAGGGTCTAACGAGCAGTACGTC.

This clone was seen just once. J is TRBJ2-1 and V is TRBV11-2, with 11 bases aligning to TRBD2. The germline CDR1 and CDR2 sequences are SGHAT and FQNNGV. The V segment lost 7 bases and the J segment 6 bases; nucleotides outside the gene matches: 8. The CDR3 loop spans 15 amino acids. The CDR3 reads CASTPGTSGLNEQFF. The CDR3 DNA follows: TGTGCCAGCACCCCCGGGACTAGCGGCCTCAATGAGCAGTTCTTC.

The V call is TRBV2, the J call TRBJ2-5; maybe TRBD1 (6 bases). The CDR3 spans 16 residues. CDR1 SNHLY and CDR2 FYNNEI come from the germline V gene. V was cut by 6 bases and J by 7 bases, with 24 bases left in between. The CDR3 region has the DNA TGTGCCAGCAGCTCCGCTGGGGGCGCCGTTCGGGGGACCCAGTACTTC. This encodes CASSSAGGAVRGTQYF.

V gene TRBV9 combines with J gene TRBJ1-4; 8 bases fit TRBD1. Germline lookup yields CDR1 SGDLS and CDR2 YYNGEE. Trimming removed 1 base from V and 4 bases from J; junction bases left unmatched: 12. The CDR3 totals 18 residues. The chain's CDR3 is CASSVPKLGQANNEKLFF. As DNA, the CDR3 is TGTGCCAGCAGCGTACCTAAGCTGGGACAGGCCAATAATGAAAAACTGTTTTTT.

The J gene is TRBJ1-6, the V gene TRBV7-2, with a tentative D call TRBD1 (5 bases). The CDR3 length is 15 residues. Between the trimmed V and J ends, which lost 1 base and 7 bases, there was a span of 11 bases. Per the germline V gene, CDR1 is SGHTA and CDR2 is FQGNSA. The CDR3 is CASSLGRGGNSPLHF. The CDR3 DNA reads TGTGCCAGCAGCTTAGGTAGGGGTGGAAATTCACCCCTCCACTTT.

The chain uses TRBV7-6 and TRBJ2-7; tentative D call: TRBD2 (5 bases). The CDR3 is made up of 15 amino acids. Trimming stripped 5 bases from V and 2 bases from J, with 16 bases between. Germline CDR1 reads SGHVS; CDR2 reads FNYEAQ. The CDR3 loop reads CASSPTGKPPYEQYF. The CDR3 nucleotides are TGTGCCAGCAGCCCGACCGGGAAGCCCCCCTACGAGCAGTACTTC.

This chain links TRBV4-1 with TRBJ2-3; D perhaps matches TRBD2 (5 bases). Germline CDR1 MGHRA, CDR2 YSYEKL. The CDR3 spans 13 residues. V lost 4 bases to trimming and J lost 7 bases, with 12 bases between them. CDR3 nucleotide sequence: TGCGCCAGCAGCCTCCTGGACTCGTATACGCAGTATTTT. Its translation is CASSLLDSYTQYF.

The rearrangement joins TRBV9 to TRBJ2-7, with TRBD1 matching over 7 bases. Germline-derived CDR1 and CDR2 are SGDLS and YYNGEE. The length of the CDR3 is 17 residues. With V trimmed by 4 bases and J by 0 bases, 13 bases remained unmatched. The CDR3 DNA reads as TGTGCCAGCAGCCCATCCCCCTACAGGGGAAGCTCCTACGAGCAGTACTTC. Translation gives CASSPSPYRGSSYEQYF.

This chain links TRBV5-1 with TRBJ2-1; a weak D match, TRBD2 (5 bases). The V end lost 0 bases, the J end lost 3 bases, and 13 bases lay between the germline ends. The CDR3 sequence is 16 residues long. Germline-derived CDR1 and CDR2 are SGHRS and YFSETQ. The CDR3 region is CASSLGLARGYNEQFF. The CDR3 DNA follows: TGCGCCAGCAGCTTGGGGCTAGCCCGGGGCTACAATGAGCAGTTCTTC.

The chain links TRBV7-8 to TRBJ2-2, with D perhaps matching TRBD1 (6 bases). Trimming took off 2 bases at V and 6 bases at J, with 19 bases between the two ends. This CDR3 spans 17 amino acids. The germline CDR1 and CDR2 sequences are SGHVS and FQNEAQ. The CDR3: CASSLRSGVTSPGELFF. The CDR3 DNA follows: TGTGCCAGCAGCTTAAGGTCAGGGGTGACCTCTCCCGGGGAGCTGTTTTTT.

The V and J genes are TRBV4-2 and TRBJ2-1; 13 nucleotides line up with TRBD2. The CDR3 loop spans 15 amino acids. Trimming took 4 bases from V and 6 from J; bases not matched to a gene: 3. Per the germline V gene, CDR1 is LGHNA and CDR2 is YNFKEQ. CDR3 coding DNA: TGTGCCAGCAGCCCACTAGCGGGGGGGGCCAATGAGCAGTTCTTC. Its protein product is CASSPLAGGANEQFF.

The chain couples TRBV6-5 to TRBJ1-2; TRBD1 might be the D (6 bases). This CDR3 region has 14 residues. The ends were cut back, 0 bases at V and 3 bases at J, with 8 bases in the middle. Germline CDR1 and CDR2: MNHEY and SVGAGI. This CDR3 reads CASSYSGTHYGYTF. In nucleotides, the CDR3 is TGTGCCAGCAGTTACTCGGGGACACACTATGGCTACACCTTC.

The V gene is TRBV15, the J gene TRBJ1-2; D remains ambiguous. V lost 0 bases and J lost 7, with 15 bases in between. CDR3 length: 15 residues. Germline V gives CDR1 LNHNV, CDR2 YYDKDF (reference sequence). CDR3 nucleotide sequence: TGTGCCACCAGCAGAGATTTACTCTCTCGGGGTGGCTACACCTTC. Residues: CATSRDLLSRGGYTF.

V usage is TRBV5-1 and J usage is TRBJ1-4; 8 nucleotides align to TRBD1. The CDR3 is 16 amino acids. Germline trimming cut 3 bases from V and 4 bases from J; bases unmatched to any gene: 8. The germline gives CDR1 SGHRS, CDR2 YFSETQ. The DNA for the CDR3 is TGCGCCAGCAGCTCCGGGACAGGAACCCGTAATGAAAAACTGTTTTTT. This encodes CASSSGTGTRNEKLFF.

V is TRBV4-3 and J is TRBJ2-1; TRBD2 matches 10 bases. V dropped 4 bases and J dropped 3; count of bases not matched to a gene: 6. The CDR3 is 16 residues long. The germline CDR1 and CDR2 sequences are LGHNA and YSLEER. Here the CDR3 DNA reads TGCGCCAGCAGCCTATATCTAGCGGGGGACTACAATGAGCAGTTCTTC. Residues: CASSLYLAGDYNEQFF.

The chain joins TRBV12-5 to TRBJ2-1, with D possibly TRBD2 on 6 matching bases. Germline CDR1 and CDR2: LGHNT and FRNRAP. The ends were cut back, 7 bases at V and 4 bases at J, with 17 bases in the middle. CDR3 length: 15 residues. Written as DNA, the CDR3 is TGTGCTAGTGCCTTGAGCGGGCCCCCTTACAATGAGCAGTTCTTC. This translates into CASALSGPPYNEQFF.

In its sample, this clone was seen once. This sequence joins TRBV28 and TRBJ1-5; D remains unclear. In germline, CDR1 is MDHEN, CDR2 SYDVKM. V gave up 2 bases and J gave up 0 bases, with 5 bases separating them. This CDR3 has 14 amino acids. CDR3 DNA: TGTGCCAGCAGTTTAATGGCTAGCAATCAGCCCCAGCATTTT. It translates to CASSLMASNQPQHF.

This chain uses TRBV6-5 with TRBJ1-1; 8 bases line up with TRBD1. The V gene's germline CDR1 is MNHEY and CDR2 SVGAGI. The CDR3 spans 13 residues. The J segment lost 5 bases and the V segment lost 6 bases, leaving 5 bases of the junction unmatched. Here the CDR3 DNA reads TGTGCCAGCAGGGACAGGGCTAAGACTGAAGCTTTCTTT. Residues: CASRDRAKTEAFF.

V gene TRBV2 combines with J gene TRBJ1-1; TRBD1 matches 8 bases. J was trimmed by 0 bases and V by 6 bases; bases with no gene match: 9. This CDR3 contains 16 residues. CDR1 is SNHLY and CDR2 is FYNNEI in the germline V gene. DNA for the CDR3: TGTGCCAGCAGGCTGCAGACAGGGGCCATGAACACTGAAGCTTTCTTT. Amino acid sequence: CASRLQTGAMNTEAFF. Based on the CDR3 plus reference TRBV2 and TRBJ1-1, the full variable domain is EPEVTQTPSHQVTQMGQEVILRCVPISNHLYFYWYRQILGQKVEFLVSFYNNEISEKSEIFDDQFSVERPDGSNFTLKIRSTKLEDSAMYFCASRLQTGAMNTEAFFGQGTRLTVV.

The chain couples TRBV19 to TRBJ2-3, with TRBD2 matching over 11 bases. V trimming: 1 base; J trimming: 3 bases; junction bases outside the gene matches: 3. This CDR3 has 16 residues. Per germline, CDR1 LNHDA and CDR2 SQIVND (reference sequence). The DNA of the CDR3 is TGTGCCAGTAGTATAGGACTAGCGGGATGGACAGATACGCAGTATTTT. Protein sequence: CASSIGLAGWTDTQYF.